This TCR beta chain was identified in a study of Tregs in tolerant kidney transplant recipients. Study-level findings and limits: Tregs expanded with activated donor B cells seemed most donor-specific. No direct test of biological reproducibility was done here. Few patients were studied, so findings need validation in larger groups.

This clone was seen a few times. Its antigen is still unknown. Sequenced by immunoSEQ multiplex PCR; TCRdb stores in-frame clones only, minus some. The sample includes about 20,000 clones, roughly 65% of them seen just once. Germline CDR1 SGHAT, CDR2 FQNNGV. The ends lost 8 bases at V and 6 bases at J; junction bases unmatched: 9. The CDR3 runs 13 residues. What was sequenced was Tregs from blood cultured with allogeneic cells. The receptor's source is a human donor in good health. V usage is TRBV11-2 and J usage is TRBJ1-2; 7 bases are shared with TRBD1. This CDR3 reads CASRATGSNGYTF. Written as DNA, the CDR3 is TGTGCCAGCCGGGCGACAGGGAGTAATGGCTACACCTTC.